Sequencing of this T cell receptor (beta chain) was carried out in a study of shared clonotypes between healthy human individuals. Concerning this clone: Its antigen is unidentified.

The naive CD8 fraction comprised CD45RO-negative cells positively selected for CCR7 and excluded terminally differentiated effector memory CD45RA+ cells. It was across several immunoSEQ plates that each subset's genomic DNA was evenly split. Produced via immunoSEQ multiplex PCR; TCRdb's table is partial and in-frame only. The sample lists about 800,000 clones; around 96% were seen once. There are 16 residues in the CDR3. Trimming at V came to 1 base and at J to 5 bases, leaving 9 bases not matched to a gene. The study, taken as a whole, reports: Genetic and exposure-history diversity was limited by the small donor number.

This receptor was obtained from a man under 40 in good health. The specimen was naive CD8+ T cells sorted from blood. V usage is TRBV5-3 and J usage is TRBJ1-2; TRBD1 matches 9 bases. TRBV5-3 is an open reading frame whose function is uncertain. The CDR3: CARSLNRGQGKYGYTF. As DNA, the CDR3 is TGTGCCAGAAGCTTGAACAGGGGACAGGGAAAATATGGCTACACCTTC.